This T cell receptor beta chain was found in a study of T cells in narcolepsy. As concerns this clone: The antigen is undetermined.

The germline CDR1 and CDR2 sequences are MDHEN and SYDVKM. Trimming removed 5 bases at V and 4 bases at J, with 18 bases between. CDR3 length: 16 amino acids. Overall study results and limits: Comparing one patient's CSF and blood CD4+ clonotypes highlighted HCRT- and TRIB2-specific autoreactive clonotypes. Reportedly, autoreactive clonotypes were serially detected in patients' blood but not controls'. Some memory CD4+ repertoires had no autoreactive clone sequences.

Sequencing used immunoSEQ multiplex PCR; TCRdb keeps in-frame clones, though not all of them. The top ten hold roughly 6.6% of the sample, which has over 25,000 clones, approximately 79% seen once. The source material was memory (CD45RA-) CD4+ T cells from blood. This clonotype originated in a human donor in good health. The V and J genes are TRBV28 and TRBJ1-5; maybe TRBD1 (5 bases). CDR3 DNA sequence: TGTGCCAGCAGTGGAGGGGCTGGGTCAGCAAATCAGCCCCAGCATTTT. It specifies CASSGGAGSANQPQHF.